One sample yielded the 25 T cell receptor beta chains listed below, sequenced in a study of identical twins. TCRdb re-derived calls from the 5' RACE reads in MiXCR, one entry per CDR3 protein. Altogether 450,000 or so distinct CDR3 sequences are present, around 14% being singletons, with the ten largest covering about 0.52%. These same data were also listed under a study on yellow fever vaccine responses in identical twins.

The sample consisted of CD4+ T cells sorted from blood. These receptors all come from a woman between 18 and 30 years old in good health.

The chain joins TRBV11-2 to TRBJ2-5, with D uncertain. Germline V gene sequence: CDR1 SGHAT, CDR2 FQNNGV. V lost 1 base and J lost 2, with 8 bases in between. This CDR3 has 14 residues. CDR3 coding DNA: TGTGCCAGCAGCTTAGTTGGGCTGCAAGAGACCCAGTACTTC. Amino acid sequence: CASSLVGLQETQYF.

This clonotype appeared a few times. The rearrangement links TRBV27 to TRBJ2-7; 9 bases align to TRBD1. Germline lookup yields CDR1 MNHEY and CDR2 SMNVEV (reference sequence). CDR3 length equals 15 residues. Germline trimming cut 6 bases from V and 5 bases from J; bases unmatched to any gene: 11. The CDR3 region is CASSSPGTGQHEQYF. In DNA, the CDR3 is TGTGCCAGCAGCTCCCCCGGGACAGGGCAACACGAGCAGTACTTC.

The rearrangement joins TRBV9 to TRBJ2-7, with D perhaps TRBD1 or TRBD2 (5 bases each). Germline CDR1 and CDR2: SGDLS and YYNGEE. This CDR3 spans 18 amino acids. Trimming took 2 bases from V and 6 from J, leaving 27 bases between them. DNA for the CDR3: TGTGCCAGCAGCGTGTTTCGACATTTGGGGGTCCCTCGTTGCGAGCAGTACTTC. This sequence encodes CASSVFRHLGVPRCEQYF.

This clonotype was picked up many times. This rearrangement joins TRBV10-3 to TRBJ2-3; 10 bases fit TRBD2. Germline loops: CDR1 ENHRY, CDR2 SYGVKD. The CDR3 has 14 residues. With 8 bases clipped from V and 2 bases from J, the junction kept 4 bases outside the gene matches. CDR3 sequence: CAIRAGGLTDTQYF. As DNA, the CDR3 is TGTGCCATCCGAGCGGGAGGGCTCACAGATACGCAGTATTTT.

This clonotype was counted between two and nine times. The genes are TRBV11-2 and TRBJ2-1, with a tentative D call TRBD1 (6 bases). This CDR3 has 14 residues. Deletions cut 0 bases from V and 10 bases from J, with 13 bases between. CDR1 SGHAT and CDR2 FQNNGV come from the germline V gene. CDR3 in DNA: TGTGCCAGCAGCTTAGATCCAGCAGGGGTCGAGCAGTTCTTC. Amino acid sequence: CASSLDPAGVEQFF.

The chain links TRBV2 to TRBJ2-3; tentatively, D is TRBD1 (6 bases). Germline lookup yields CDR1 SNHLY and CDR2 FYNNEI. CDR3 size: 15 residues. Trimming removed 3 bases from V and 1 base from J, with 11 bases in between. This CDR3 is CASSEQGLGTDTQYF. CDR3 nucleotide sequence: TGTGCCAGCAGTGAGCAGGGGTTGGGCACAGATACGCAGTATTTT. Looking up the rest from reference TRBV2 and TRBJ2-3 gives the full variable domain: EPEVTQTPSHQVTQMGQEVILRCVPISNHLYFYWYRQILGQKVEFLVSFYNNEISEKSEIFDDQFSVERPDGSNFTLKIRSTKLEDSAMYFCASSEQGLGTDTQYFGPGTRLTVL.

This clonotype appeared a few times. A junction boundary mismatches the germline segment, possibly from a read error. The chain is built from TRBV29-1 and TRBJ2-1; D may correspond to TRBD1 or TRBD2 (5 bases each). The CDR3 spans 10 residues. Germline V gene data show CDR1 as SQVTM and CDR2 as ANQGSEA. CDR3 DNA sequence: TGCAGCGTTGCCCTACGGGACCCTGAGTTC. Its translation: CSVALRDPEF.

In this sample, this clonotype turned up a few times. The chain employs TRBV6-2 or TRBV6-3 and TRBJ2-1, with 9 bases that match TRBD2. Germline V lookup: CDR1 MNHEY, CDR2 SVGEGT. V lost 4 bases and J lost 5; bases outside the gene matches: 6. This CDR3 has 15 residues. The CDR3 DNA is TGTGCCAGCAGTTCCCTGGCTAGCGGGAACAATGAGCAGTTCTTC. Translated: CASSSLASGNNEQFF.

This chain uses TRBV12-3 or TRBV12-4 with TRBJ1-3; D remains ambiguous. This CDR3 has 14 residues. V was cut by 5 bases and J by 2 bases, with 10 bases left in between. The CDR3 is CASSTGRTGNTIYF. The CDR3 coding sequence is TGTGCCAGCAGTACCGGGAGGACTGGAAACACCATATATTTT.

This clonotype has a count of ten or more. The rearrangement links TRBV5-4 to TRBJ2-2; TRBD2 matches at 13 bases. Germline CDR1 is SGHNT and CDR2 is YYREEE (reference sequence). J gave up 8 bases and V 4 bases, and 5 bases lay outside the gene matches. This CDR3 has 15 amino acids. The CDR3 DNA reads TGTGCCAGCAGCCCCGGACTAGCGGGGGCGGGGGAGCTGTTTTTT. It specifies CASSPGLAGAGELFF.

The V gene is TRBV20-1, the J gene TRBJ2-1, with D perhaps TRBD2 (5 bases). This CDR3 is built from 12 residues. With 3 bases removed from V and 8 bases from J, the gap between germline ends came to 11 bases. Germline CDR1 reads DFQATT; CDR2 reads SNEGSKA (reference sequence). Here the CDR3 DNA reads TGCAGTGCTAGTTTGGCGCGGGATGAGCAGTTCTTC. Its translation: CSASLARDEQFF.

This clonotype was counted between two and nine times. The chain joins TRBV12-5 to TRBJ2-3; TRBD2 matches 13 bases. CDR3 length equals 16 residues. CDR1 is LGHNT and CDR2 is FRNRAP in the germline V gene. V shed 6 bases and J 2 bases; nucleotides not matched to a gene: 5. CDR3 protein: CASGPGLAGDTDTQYF. CDR3 nucleotides: TGTGCTAGTGGGCCAGGACTAGCGGGAGACACAGATACGCAGTATTTT.

This clonotype came up a few times. The chain is built from TRBV10-2 and TRBJ2-3; 12 bases align to TRBD2. Germline V gives CDR1 WSHSY, CDR2 SAAADI. This CDR3 has 17 residues. Trimming cost V 5 bases and J 4 bases; bases outside gene matches: 10. The CDR3 region has the DNA TGCGCCAGCAGTCTAGGGACTAGCGGGTCCGCAGCAGATACGCAGTATTTT. It codes for CASSLGTSGSAADTQYF.

This clonotype has a handful of counts. This chain joins TRBV14 and TRBJ2-2; either TRBD1 or TRBD2 may fit D (6 bases each). Germline V gives CDR1 SGHDN, CDR2 FVKESK. Between the trimmed V and J ends, which lost 0 bases and 0 bases, there was a span of 11 bases. This CDR3 region has 17 residues. The chain's CDR3 is CASSQDWGAPNTGELFF. CDR3 sequence (DNA): TGTGCCAGCAGCCAAGACTGGGGGGCTCCGAACACCGGGGAGCTGTTTTTT.

This clonotype was detected ten times or more. The genes are TRBV12-3 or TRBV12-4 and TRBJ2-1; D remains unclear. The ends were cut back, 1 base at V and 10 bases at J, with 8 bases in the middle. The CDR3 contains 12 residues. The CDR3 loop reads CASSLVGREQFF. CDR3 in DNA: TGTGCCAGCAGTTTAGTAGGGCGAGAGCAGTTCTTC.

J is TRBJ1-5 and V is TRBV24-1; 8 positions agree with TRBD1. The CDR3 is 13 residues long. The V segment lost 5 bases and the J segment 6 bases; nucleotides outside the gene matches: 2. Germline V gene lookup returns CDR1 KGHDR and CDR2 SFDVKD. The CDR3 sequence is CATSGQGAQPQHF. CDR3 coding DNA: TGTGCCACCAGTGGCCAGGGGGCTCAGCCCCAGCATTTT.

A few counts support this clonotype. V is TRBV6-5 and J is TRBJ2-7, with a weak D call TRBD2 (6 bases). Germline CDR1 reads MNHEY; CDR2 reads SVGAGI. This CDR3 region has 13 residues. Trimming pared 4 bases from V and 2 bases from J, leaving 9 bases between. Here the CDR3 reads CASSSAGTYEQYF. The DNA of the CDR3 is TGTGCCAGCAGTTCCGCGGGAACCTACGAGCAGTACTTC.

The chain links TRBV10-3 to TRBJ2-5; D remains ambiguous. The CDR3 extends over 14 amino acids. V was pared by 0 bases and J by 5 bases, with 10 bases between. Germline V gives CDR1 ENHRY, CDR2 SYGVKD. For the CDR3, the DNA is TGTGCCATCAGTGAGTCGGGCAGCCAGGAGACCCAGTACTTC. Encoded protein: CAISESGSQETQYF.

This clonotype occurred many times. The rearrangement links TRBV29-1 to TRBJ2-7; TRBD1 matches 7 bases. Unmatched junction bases numbered 2, after V lost 7 bases and J lost 2 bases. Germline CDR1 reads SQVTM; CDR2 reads ANQGSEA. The CDR3 totals 11 residues. The chain's CDR3 is CSGGTAYEQYF. Written as DNA, the CDR3 is TGCAGCGGGGGGACAGCCTACGAGCAGTACTTC.

The rearrangement uses TRBV12-3 or TRBV12-4 and TRBJ2-7, with 10 bases aligning to TRBD1. This CDR3 is 14 amino acids long. V was clipped by 6 bases and J by 7 bases; unmatched bases: 9. CDR3 bases: TGTGCCAGCAGACTCCGACAGGGGGCGGGAGAGCAGTACTTC. This codes for CASRLRQGAGEQYF.

The J gene is TRBJ1-3, the V gene TRBV9; D not resolved. Trimming left V 0 bases short and J 0 bases short, with 10 bases between. The CDR3 loop spans 16 amino acids. The germline V gene encodes CDR1 SGDLS and CDR2 YYNGEE. CDR3 loop: CASSVDVIYSGNTIYF. CDR3 nucleotides: TGTGCCAGCAGCGTAGATGTCATCTACTCTGGAAACACCATATATTTT.

This chain uses TRBV2 with TRBJ2-2, with TRBD2 matching 13 bases. Per germline, CDR1 SNHLY and CDR2 FYNNEI. V shed 6 bases, J shed 4 bases, and the junction held 5 bases outside the gene matches. The CDR3 is 16 amino acids. The CDR3 DNA is TGTGCCAGCAGATTCGGACTAGCGGGGGTCACCGGGGAGCTGTTTTTT. This sequence encodes CASRFGLAGVTGELFF.

V gene TRBV25-1 combines with J gene TRBJ2-5; D remains unclear. The CDR3 consists of 12 residues. CDR1 and CDR2 from the germline V gene are MGHDK and SYGVNS. The V and J ends lost 0 bases and 5 bases respectively, with 4 bases between them. CDR3 nucleotide sequence: TGTGCCAGCAGTGAATATGGTGAGACCCAGTACTTC. Its protein product is CASSEYGETQYF.

This clonotype showed up just a few times. The rearrangement links TRBV7-9 to TRBJ1-2; the D is unclear. The germline V and J ends were trimmed by 4 bases and 0 bases, with 12 bases remaining between them. The germline V gene encodes CDR1 SEHNR and CDR2 FQNEAQ (reference sequence). This CDR3 comprises 15 residues. In DNA form, the CDR3 reads TGTGCCAGCAGCTCACAGATCCCAACTAACTATGGCTACACCTTC. Its translation: CASSSQIPTNYGYTF.

V is TRBV5-1 and J is TRBJ1-6, with D maybe TRBD1 (5 bases). The CDR3 contains 18 residues. The germline gives CDR1 SGHRS, CDR2 YFSETQ. V was trimmed by 4 bases and J by 0 bases, leaving 17 bases between them. CDR3 amino acids: CASSLGHQLSSYNSPLHF. DNA of the CDR3: TGCGCCAGCAGCCTCGGACACCAACTTAGCTCCTATAATTCACCCCTCCACTTT.